Listed here are 20 T cell receptor beta chains from one sample, sequenced in a study of cytomegalovirus exposure and HLA in healthy donors. PCR primers comprised 60 Vbeta and 13 Jbeta primers. Profiling relied on immunoSEQ multiplex PCR, and the TCRdb table lists in-frame clones only, not all of them. The data contain 35,000 to 45,000 clones, roughly half of them seen just once; the ten biggest clones take up roughly 6%. Material: PBMCs. The receptors shown here come from a man in his 60s in good health and CMV-seronegative.

The sample holds one count of this clone. CDR3 residues: CASSLSRTDTQYF. As DNA, the CDR3 is TGTGCCAGCAGCTTGTCTCGCACAGATACGCAGTATTTT. V and J are TRBV7-9 and TRBJ2-3, with D hard to call. The CDR3 covers 13 residues. The V and J ends lost 3 bases and 1 base respectively, with 5 bases between them. Germline CDR1 SEHNR, CDR2 FQNEAQ (reference sequence).

This rearrangement joins TRBV6-5 to TRBJ1-1, with 8 positions matching TRBD1. After removal of 6 bases from V and 1 base from J, the junction contained 1 base not matched to a gene. This CDR3 is built from 13 residues. Germline V gives CDR1 MNHEY, CDR2 SVGAGI. CDR3 region: CASRDRGNTEAFF. CDR3 coding DNA: TGTGCCAGCAGAGACAGGGGGAACACTGAAGCTTTCTTT.

This clone was observed a handful of times. The chain recombines TRBV15 with TRBJ2-2; D perhaps matches TRBD1 (6 bases). This CDR3 contains 14 residues. Germline CDR1 LNHNV, CDR2 YYDKDF (reference sequence). V gave up 5 bases and J gave up 3 bases, with 10 bases separating them. The CDR3 protein is CATSGRGYTGELFF. CDR3 bases: TGTGCCACCAGCGGCAGGGGATACACCGGGGAGCTGTTTTTT.

Only a few counts were recorded for this clone. Other DNA sequences in the same sample also yield this CDR3. The chain combines TRBV7-2 with TRBJ2-1; tentatively, D is TRBD2 (6 bases). Germline loops: CDR1 SGHTA, CDR2 FQGNSA. CDR3 length: 14 residues. V shed 4 bases and J shed 4 bases, with 11 bases lying between them. DNA of the CDR3: TGTGCCAGCAGCTCGGGAGTACGATACAATGAGCAGTTCTTC. This encodes CASSSGVRYNEQFF.

This chain uses TRBV7-9 with TRBJ2-3; no reliable D call. CDR1 is SEHNR, CDR2 FQNEAQ, per germline (reference sequence). Trimming left V 3 bases short and J 0 bases short, with 7 bases between. CDR3 length: 14 residues. The CDR3 nucleotides are TGTGCCAGCAGCTTGGGCGCAAGCACAGATACGCAGTATTTT. Translation gives CASSLGASTDTQYF.

The chain joins TRBV11-2 to TRBJ2-5, with 8 bases fitting TRBD1. V trimming: 4 bases; J trimming: 2 bases; junction bases outside the gene matches: 6. Germline V lookup: CDR1 SGHAT, CDR2 FQNNGV. The CDR3 runs to 15 residues. The CDR3 bases are TGTGCCAGCAGCTACCAGACAGGGGCACAAGAGACCCAGTACTTC. Residues: CASSYQTGAQETQYF. The entire variable domain, with the rest obtained from reference TRBV11-2 and TRBJ2-5, is as follows: EAGVAQSPRYKIIEKRQSVAFWCNPISGHATLYWYQQILGQGPKLLIQFQNNGVVDDSQLPKDRFSAERLKGVDSTLKIQPAKLEDSAVYLCASSYQTGAQETQYFGPGTRLLVL.

This clone was seen a few times. This chain uses TRBV5-1 with TRBJ2-1; the D is unclear. The CDR3 runs 13 residues. Germline V lookup: CDR1 SGHRS, CDR2 YFSETQ. Trimming shortened V by 1 base and J by 5 bases, and 7 bases separated the two germline ends. The CDR3: CASSLNTNNEQFF. The CDR3 DNA is TGCGCCAGCAGCTTGAATACAAACAATGAGCAGTTCTTC.

The chain recombines TRBV19 with TRBJ1-2, with a possible D match to TRBD1 (5 bases). Germline V gives CDR1 LNHDA, CDR2 SQIVND (reference sequence). V lost 5 bases and J 8 bases, leaving 21 bases between the germline ends. The CDR3 extends over 15 amino acids. This CDR3 reads CASSGGTFRTSGYTF. CDR3 nucleotide sequence: TGTGCCAGTAGTGGCGGGACTTTCAGAACATCGGGCTACACCTTC.

This chain joins TRBV27 and TRBJ2-7, with TRBD1 identical over 7 bases. The V segment lost 8 bases and the J segment 0 bases; nucleotides outside the gene matches: 4. CDR3 length equals 13 residues. The V gene's germline CDR1 is MNHEY and CDR2 SMNVEV (reference sequence). The CDR3: CASSYRGSYEQYF. CDR3 DNA: TGTGCCAGCTCGTACAGGGGCTCCTACGAGCAGTACTTC.

The J gene is TRBJ2-1, the V gene TRBV29-1; tentative D call: TRBD2 (5 bases). Trimming cost V 4 bases and J 4 bases, with 11 bases left between them. The CDR3 has 13 amino acids. Germline CDR1 and CDR2: SQVTM and ANQGSEA. CDR3 coding DNA: TGCAGCGTTGGATCTAGCCTATACAATGAGCAGTTCTTC. It yields the protein CSVGSSLYNEQFF.

In this sample, this clone turned up a few times. The chain has TRBV7-2 and TRBJ2-1; 9 bases line up with TRBD2. Germline V gene lookup returns CDR1 SGHTA and CDR2 FQGNSA. The CDR3 totals 15 residues. J gave up 4 bases and V 6 bases, and 7 bases lay outside the gene matches. Here the CDR3 DNA reads TGTGCCAGCAGATCAGGACTAGCGAGATACAATGAGCAGTTCTTC. Translated: CASRSGLARYNEQFF.

There are a few counts of this clone. The chain joins TRBV10-3 to TRBJ1-1; D is possibly TRBD1 (5 bases). Germline values: CDR1 ENHRY, CDR2 SYGVKD. V was trimmed by 3 bases and J by 4 bases, leaving 15 bases between them. The CDR3 runs to 15 residues. CDR3 region: CAISDMTGRGTEAFF. In DNA form, the CDR3 reads TGTGCCATCAGTGATATGACGGGGCGGGGCACTGAAGCTTTCTTT.

The chain is built from TRBV7-6 and TRBJ2-5, with TRBD1 as a possible D gene (6 bases). The CDR3 spans 13 residues. V dropped 5 bases and J dropped 2 bases, with 9 bases sitting between them. The V gene's germline CDR1 is SGHVS and CDR2 FNYEAQ. The CDR3 reads CASSPDRQETQYF. The CDR3 DNA reads TGTGCCAGCAGCCCTGACAGGCAAGAGACCCAGTACTTC. The whole variable domain, filled in from reference TRBV7-6 and TRBJ2-5, reads GAGVSQSPRYKVTKRGQDVALRCDPISGHVSLYWYRQALGQGPEFLTYFNYEAQQDKSGLPNDRFSAERPEGSISTLTIQRTEQRDSAMYRCASSPDRQETQYFGPGTRLLVL.

This sequence joins TRBV29-1 and TRBJ2-1, with 8 bases fitting TRBD1. V lost 6 bases to trimming and J lost 8 bases; unmatched junction nucleotides: 9. The CDR3 runs 13 residues. The germline gives CDR1 SQVTM, CDR2 ANQGSEA. The CDR3 is CSVTGAALDEQFF. In DNA, the CDR3 is TGCAGCGTGACAGGGGCTGCCTTGGATGAGCAGTTCTTC.

CDR3 residues: CSAQPGYF. The CDR3 coding sequence is TGCAGTGCGCAGCCAGGGTACTTC. The V and J genes are TRBV20-1 and TRBJ2-7; D not certain. The V end lost 6 bases, the J end lost 12 bases, and 9 bases lay between the germline ends. This CDR3 is 8 amino acids long. CDR1 is DFQATT, CDR2 SNEGSKA, per germline (reference sequence).

J is TRBJ2-5 and V is TRBV7-9; 13 bases are shared with TRBD2. This CDR3 spans 17 amino acids. Germline V gene sequence: CDR1 SEHNR, CDR2 FQNEAQ (reference sequence). The ends lost 5 bases at V and 2 bases at J; junction bases unmatched: 8. CDR3 coding DNA: TGTGCCAGCAGCCAGAGTCCGGGACTAGCGGGACAAGAGACCCAGTACTTC. It translates to CASSQSPGLAGQETQYF.

The chain carries TRBV30 and TRBJ1-1; possible D gene TRBD1, 6 bases. The germline V gene has CDR1 GTSNPN and CDR2 SVGIG (reference sequence). CDR3 length: 13 amino acids. V was pared by 2 bases and J by 6 bases, with 13 bases between. CDR3 region: CAWSQDSKAEAFF. The CDR3 DNA reads as TGTGCCTGGAGTCAGGACAGCAAAGCTGAAGCTTTCTTT.

This chain connects TRBV10-3 to TRBJ2-1; 9 bases are a match to TRBD1. Germline V gene sequence: CDR1 ENHRY, CDR2 SYGVKD. V trimming: 11 bases; J trimming: 5 bases; junction bases outside the gene matches: 10. CDR3 length equals 14 residues. Written as DNA, the CDR3 is TGTGCCGGAGGGGGGGACAGGGTAAACAATGAGCAGTTCTTC. Translated: CAGGGDRVNNEQFF.

This clone has only a few counts. The chain is built from TRBV28 and TRBJ1-2; the D is unclear. V lost 8 bases and J 4 bases, leaving 11 bases between the germline ends. Per the germline V gene, CDR1 is MDHEN and CDR2 is SYDVKM. The CDR3 length is 12 residues. The CDR3 loop reads CASLRAGYGYTF. The CDR3 DNA sequence: TGTGCCAGCCTTCGGGCGGGCTATGGCTACACCTTC.

The rearrangement uses TRBV7-2 and TRBJ2-7; D is ambiguous. This CDR3 is built from 15 residues. Germline CDR1 and CDR2: SGHTA and FQGNSA. V lost 5 bases and J lost 4, with 18 bases in between. The CDR3 spells CASSPRLTKLYEQYF. The CDR3 bases are TGTGCCAGCAGCCCCCGCCTTACGAAACTTTACGAGCAGTACTTC.